Sequencing of this TCR beta chain was carried out in a study of OX40 agonist ivuxolimab in advanced cancers. Study-level background: Ivuxolimab was an agonistic, fully human IgG2 monoclonal antibody directed against OX40 (CD134), a costimulatory receptor. Three dose-escalation patients achieved partial responses, one with hepatocellular carcinoma and two with cutaneous melanoma. The paper covers the monotherapy dose-escalation part of the phase I ivuxolimab trial, which included N of about 50 patients. Intravenous ivuxolimab was administered to patients every 2 weeks at six dose levels: 0.01, 0.1, 0.3, 1.5, 3 and 10 mg/kg. A male proportion of under 85% and a mean age of approximately 62 years, ranging from roughly 23 to 79, were recorded for the dose-escalation cohort. The point of sequencing TCRbeta in the periphery was to test whether ivuxolimab changed TCR sequence diversity and drove clonal T-cell expansion. Among the approximately 50 dose-escalation patients, some 19 had hepatocellular carcinoma, some 15 melanoma, 9 renal cell carcinoma and 9 head and neck cancer. Prior anti-PD-1, anti-PD-L1 or anti-CTLA-4 therapy was permitted, and approximately 39% of dose-escalation patients had received checkpoint inhibitors. Here is what the overall study found, with its caveats: Partial responders in the 0.1-3.0 mg/kg groups had among the lowest normalized peripheral clonal expansion, especially among CD8+ T cells. Clonal expansion of both CD4+ and CD8+ blood T cells was observed from baseline to week 6 at doses 0.1 to 3.0 mg/kg. Low levels of normalized T-cell clonal expansion were also seen in some patients who did not respond. The antigen specificity of the clonally expanded peripheral T cells was not determined. After ivuxolimab, expanded clones were on average more numerous among CD8+ T cells than among CD4+ T cells.

Genomic DNA was extracted from sorted cells for sequencing of the TCRbeta CDR3 region. The immunoSEQ Assay was used to sequence the TCRbeta CDR3 regions. TCRdb provides this immuneACCESS table in a form limited to in-frame rearrangements. Some clones are lacking; in checked studies, under half of them reflect an unresolved V gene, and why the rest are absent is not known. The sample includes tens of thousands of clones, with approximately 92% observed a single time. The ten top clones hold under 7.5% of the sample. The germline V gene provides CDR1 SGHTA and CDR2 FQGNSA. Inclusive of the bounding cysteine and phenylalanine, the CDR3 is 12 residues long. Only the CDR3 portion is preserved as DNA: 36 bases, with reading frame beginning at the first base. Trimming costs V 5 bases and J 5 bases, and their ends lie 8 bases apart. Note on this clone: Its antigen has not been determined. No base qualities exist here, and no much larger clone lies one base off it.

Patients with a history of autoimmune disease or receiving systemic immunosuppression were excluded from the trial. Peripheral blood for TCR sequencing was drawn from every dose cohort at baseline, at cycle 4 day 1 and at cycle 7 day 1. The samples were taken from a phase I, first-in-human, multicenter, open-label dose-escalation trial of ivuxolimab. Adults with locally advanced or metastatic head and neck squamous cell, hepatocellular, melanoma or renal cell carcinoma were enrolled in the trial. Before TCR sequencing, CD4+ T cells and CD8+ T cells from peripheral blood were sorted into separate populations.

The sequence was collected from an adult with an advanced solid tumor such as melanoma, head and neck, liver or kidney cancer. In this chain, TRBV7-2 is recombined with TRBJ2-3; the D gene identity is not certain. This material consisted of CD4+ or CD8+ T cells sorted from blood, taken in a trial of the OX40 agonist ivuxolimab. The CDR3 region has the sequence CASSQAGDTQYF. The DNA is as follows: TGTGCCAGCAGCCAGGCTGGAGATACGCAGTATTTT.